One sample yielded the 17 T cell receptor beta chains listed below, sequenced in a study of blood T cell repertoires in COVID-19. Measured with immunoSEQ multiplex PCR; TCRdb has only the in-frame clones, and not every one. The table shows about 270,000 clones, with approximately 86% occurring only once. The specimen sequenced was peripheral blood. These receptors were taken from a woman aged 45-65 years with active or convalescent COVID-19.

The chain joins TRBV28 to TRBJ1-2; the D gene is possibly TRBD1 (6 bases). The CDR3 is 15 residues long. V lost 6 bases and J 5 bases, leaving 19 bases between the germline ends. Germline CDR1 and CDR2: MDHEN and SYDVKM. CDR3 DNA sequence: TGTGCCAGCAGGGCCATGGACAGCCGGTTATATGGCTACACCTTC. Translation gives CASRAMDSRLYGYTF.

The J gene is TRBJ2-5, the V gene TRBV6-2 or TRBV6-3, with 7 bases matching TRBD2. The CDR3 has 13 amino acids. After removal of 5 bases from V and 5 bases from J, the junction contained 5 bases not matched to a gene. Per the germline V gene, CDR1 is MNHEY and CDR2 is SVGEGT. CDR3 protein: CASSRTSRETQYF. The CDR3 nucleotides read TGTGCCAGCAGTCGGACTAGTCGGGAGACCCAGTACTTC.

There are a few counts of this clone. This rearrangement joins TRBV3-1 (or the pseudogene TRBV3-2) to TRBJ1-2; D remains unclear. V was shortened by 8 bases and J by 4 bases, with 14 bases between the two germline ends. From germline, CDR1 is LGHDT and CDR2 YNNKEL (reference sequence). The length of the CDR3 is 13 residues. As DNA, the CDR3 is TGTGCCAGCTCACCAGAGGGATCCTATGGCTACACCTTC. It codes for CASSPEGSYGYTF.

This clone was seen only once. The V call is TRBV3-1 (or the pseudogene TRBV3-2), the J call TRBJ2-2; 10 nucleotides agree with TRBD1. The trim removed 4 bases at V and 3 bases at J, leaving 2 bases unmatched. CDR1 is LGHDT, CDR2 YNNKEL, per germline (reference sequence). The CDR3 sequence is 15 residues long. The CDR3 nucleotides are TGTGCCAGCAGCCGCGGGACAGGGGACACCGGGGAGCTGTTTTTT. Encoded protein: CASSRGTGDTGELFF.

Only one count was recorded for this clone. The chain recombines TRBV20-1 with TRBJ2-7; 8 positions match TRBD1. The junction had 4 bases not matched to a gene; V was cut back by 3 bases and J by 0 bases. The germline V gene encodes CDR1 DFQATT and CDR2 SNEGSKA (reference sequence). The CDR3 loop spans 14 amino acids. The CDR3: CSASDRGVSYEQYF. The CDR3, as DNA: TGCAGTGCTAGTGACAGGGGTGTCTCCTACGAGCAGTACTTC.

The chain recombines TRBV19 with TRBJ2-4; possibly TRBD2 for D (6 bases). Germline V gene sequence: CDR1 LNHDA, CDR2 SQIVND (reference sequence). CDR3 size: 15 residues. V lost 6 bases to trimming and J lost 0 bases, with 12 bases between them. The CDR3 is CASSGGWGAKNIQYF. CDR3 coding DNA: TGTGCCAGTAGCGGGGGTTGGGGAGCCAAAAACATTCAGTACTTC.

The chain couples TRBV21-1 to TRBJ1-1; TRBD1, the table's D call, was not compared with the DNA. TRBV21-1 is a pseudogene segment. CDR3 length: 14 amino acids. The CDR3 spells CASSKERTDTEAFF. CDR3 DNA sequence: TGTGCCAGCAGCAAAGAAAGGACAGACACTGAAGCTTTCTTT.

This clone was picked up one time. The CDR3 DNA is TGTGCCAGCAGTTTTCGTTCGGGACAGGGGCGGACTGAAGCTTTCTTT. It encodes CASSFRSGQGRTEAFF. The rearrangement joins TRBV28 to TRBJ1-1, with 10 bases that match TRBD1. The germline CDR1 and CDR2 sequences are MDHEN and SYDVKM. Trimming removed 3 bases from V and 5 bases from J; junction bases left unmatched: 9. CDR3 length equals 16 residues.

The chain carries TRBV6-5 and TRBJ1-2; TRBD1 matches at 10 bases. The germline CDR1 and CDR2 sequences are MNHEY and SVGAGI. The V gene end was trimmed by 2 bases and the J gene end by 7 bases; junction bases not matched to a gene: 4. CDR3 size: 14 residues. Here the CDR3 reads CASSYDRGPRGYTF. CDR3 coding DNA: TGTGCCAGCAGTTACGACAGGGGGCCTCGTGGCTACACCTTC.

The rearrangement links TRBV7-8 to TRBJ2-2, with 9 bases lining up with TRBD2. J lost 5 bases, V lost 1 base, and 8 bases had no gene match. Germline V CDR1 and CDR2: SGHVS, FQNEAQ. CDR3 size: 17 residues. CDR3 in amino acids: CASSLVVAGVKTGELFF. CDR3 nucleotides: TGTGCCAGCAGCTTAGTGGTAGCGGGAGTAAAAACCGGGGAGCTGTTTTTT.

As concerns this clone: A much larger clonotype is one base distant, so this may be a read error. The chain uses TRBV5-6 and TRBJ2-1; no clear D. Germline assignment: CDR1 SGHDT and CDR2 YYEEEE. V lost 3 bases and J 6 bases, leaving 4 bases between the germline ends. The CDR3 has 11 amino acids. CDR3 sequence (DNA): TGTGCCAGCAGCTCATTCAATGAGCAGTTCTTC. This sequence encodes CASSSFNEQFF.

This rearrangement joins TRBV28 to TRBJ1-5, with no clear D. Germline values: CDR1 MDHEN, CDR2 SYDVKM. Trimming left V 5 bases short and J 5 bases short, with 7 bases between. This CDR3 spans 12 amino acids. This CDR3 reads CASSPLDQPQHF. In DNA, the CDR3 is TGTGCCAGCAGTCCCCTAGATCAGCCCCAGCATTTT.

The count of this clone is one. CDR3 bases: TGTGCCAGTAGTATAGGGGACAGGCATAGCAATCAGCCCCAGCATTTT. Translation gives CASSIGDRHSNQPQHF. The V and J genes are TRBV19 and TRBJ1-5; 8 bases align to TRBD1. CDR1 is LNHDA and CDR2 is SQIVND in the germline V gene (reference sequence). V lost 1 base to trimming and J lost 0 bases; unmatched junction nucleotides: 2. CDR3 length: 16 amino acids.

The chain combines TRBV14 with TRBJ1-1, with 7 nucleotides matching TRBD1. The CDR3 has 16 amino acids. Trimming removed 5 bases from V and 6 bases from J; junction bases left unmatched: 15. The germline CDR1 and CDR2 sequences are SGHDN and FVKESK. The DNA for the CDR3 is TGTGCCAGCAGCTCGGCAAGGGGGCGCCCGGGCCCTGAAGCTTTCTTT. Translating gives CASSSARGRPGPEAFF.

The chain recombines TRBV28 with TRBJ2-7; TRBD2 agrees at 8 bases. The CDR3 totals 13 residues. Germline V gene data show CDR1 as MDHEN and CDR2 as SYDVKM. V was pared by 7 bases and J by 2 bases, with 4 bases of the junction left unmatched. CDR3 sequence: CASTSGGTYEQYF. DNA of the CDR3: TGTGCCAGCACAAGCGGGGGAACCTACGAGCAGTACTTC. The variable domain in full, completed from reference TRBV28 and TRBJ2-7, reads DVKVTQSSRYLVKRTGEKVFLECVQDMDHENMFWYRQDPGLGLRLIYFSYDVKMKEKGDIPEGYSVSREKKERFSLILESASTNQTSMYLCASTSGGTYEQYFGPGTRLTVT.

In its sample, this clone was seen a few times. The rearrangement joins TRBV28 to TRBJ1-5; D is possibly TRBD1 (5 bases). CDR1 and CDR2 (germline): MDHEN, SYDVKM. Trimming stripped 4 bases from V and 0 bases from J, with 22 bases between. The CDR3 has 19 amino acids. Here the CDR3 reads CASSSLQGSGPYSNQPQHF. The CDR3 nucleotides are TGTGCCAGCAGTTCACTCCAGGGTAGTGGGCCCTATAGCAATCAGCCCCAGCATTTT.

V usage is TRBV28 and J usage is TRBJ2-3, with no clear D. The CDR3 has 15 residues. The V end lost 0 bases, the J end lost 2 bases, and 9 bases lay between the germline ends. Germline lookup yields CDR1 MDHEN and CDR2 SYDVKM. CDR3 residues: CASSLWGAITDTQYF. The CDR3 DNA is TGTGCCAGCAGTTTATGGGGCGCTATCACAGATACGCAGTATTTT.